This entry concerns a single TCR beta chain. Measured with immunoSEQ multiplex PCR; TCRdb has only the in-frame clones, and not every one. The sample has about 40,000 clones, roughly nine tenths seen once. Germline CDR1 reads LNHDA; CDR2 reads SQIVND (reference sequence). Trimming left V 5 bases short and J 7 bases short, with 18 bases between. This CDR3 is built from 15 residues. This specimen belongs to a study of T cell changes during pregnancy in multiple sclerosis. The chain joins TRBV19 to TRBJ1-5; D is unclear. The clonotype originates from a female donor with multiple sclerosis, enrolled in a pregnancy study. Sequencing used CD4+ T cells from peripheral blood mononuclear cells, obtained in the first trimester of pregnancy. The CDR3 bases are TGTGCCAGTAGTTCCGGTCGTTCGGTATACCAGCCCCAGCATTTT. This codes for CASSSGRSVYQPQHF.